This T cell receptor (beta chain) was sequenced in a study of human thymus T cells (dated by TCRdb to between 2020 and 2021). Regarding the complete study: The study used fewer than ten infant thymus samples plus four related peripheral blood samples to characterize TCR alpha and beta repertoires. Donor ages ranging from about 7 to 244 days were recorded, and several male and two female infants were included in the cohort.

Donors were immunologically healthy infants undergoing open corrective cardiac surgery for congenital heart defects in Finland. For four of the eight donors, a small roughly 0.45-1 mL aliquot of peripheral blood was collected during surgery. For the blood samples, genomic DNA was extracted from all available leukocytes instead of from a set number of cells. Erythrocytes were removed from blood with ACK lysis buffer, and the leukocytes were stored as pellets at -70 °C. Genomic DNA was extracted from frozen cell pellets with a QIAsymphony instrument. Reading from cysteine to phenylalanine, the CDR3 counts 14 amino acids. Left in the record is the CDR3 DNA by itself, 42 bases read in frame from the first base. Reading the germline V gene gives CDR1 SGHRS and CDR2 YFSETQ. V is pared back by 0 bases and J by 0 bases, with 4 bases lying between the germline termini. A word on this clone: It has no known antigen specificity. No much larger clone exists at a distance of one base, and base qualities are not known. The sample has other DNA sequences that encode this CDR3 too.

Using the immunoSEQ multiplex PCR assay, the TCRB and TCRAD loci were amplified from a standardized quantity of quality-controlled genomic DNA. The amplicons covered the V(D)J region and were long enough to include the CDR3 and to identify the V and J genes. The commercial immunoSEQ service was used to sequence amplicons on an Illumina platform. On the study's bioinformatics: Primer bias and sequencing errors were corrected as previously described, and TCRAD and TCRB definitions were based on the IMGT database. immunoSEQ Analyzer 3.0 and VDJTools were used for repertoire analysis, which covered basic statistics, V/J segment usage, diversity estimates, rarefaction and pairwise overlap. Diversity was estimated using the Chao1, ChaoE, Efron-Thisted, Shannon and inverse Simpson indices, and was also estimated on datasets down-sampled to the size of the smallest sample. Repertoire overlap was determined by strict matching of CDR3 nucleotide sequence, V gene and J gene, and Jaccard-based multidimensional scaling clustering was applied. Imported from immuneACCESS, the table was reduced by TCRdb to in-frame sequences with V and J called. These copies leave out some clones; in studies compared against another copy, an unresolved V gene accounts for under half, and the cause of the remainder is not known. V and J calls and clone size come straight from that table; D and trimming were deduced from the DNA. The sample table shows tens of thousands of clones, and nearly 95% are seen once. The ten largest clones take up about 0.13% of the sample.

What the authors observed across the whole study: On average, thymus samples yielded around 850,000 unique TCRB clonotypes, whereas blood samples yielded some 92,000. Usage of V and J gene segments appeared to be biased in both the thymic and the peripheral blood repertoires.

Sequencing was done on a sample of blood. The clonotype comes from a boy in the first two years of life with a congenital heart defect but otherwise immunologically healthy. The rearrangement combines TRBV5-1 with TRBJ2-1; confidence is insufficient to name the D gene. The base sequence is TGCGCCAGCAGCTTGGCCAGCTCCTACAATGAGCAGTTCTTC. Its amino acids are CASSLASSYNEQFF.